This T cell receptor beta chain appears in the sequencing data of a study of identical twins. This clonotype turned up a few times. The V gene lost 1 base and the J gene lost 2 bases, with 9 bases spanning the gap. This CDR3 is built from 14 residues. CDR1 SGHTA and CDR2 FQGNSA come from the germline V gene. TCRdb analysed the 5' RACE reads with MiXCR anew, one entry per CDR3 protein. The sample includes fewer than 800,000 distinct CDR3 sequences, roughly 7.2% of them seen just once. The sample was also linked to a second study, of yellow fever vaccine responses in identical twins.

The source of this sequence is a woman in her late teens or twenties in good health. The sequencing input was PBMCs. V usage is TRBV7-2 and J usage is TRBJ2-7; D not certain. CDR3 nucleotide sequence: TGTGCCAGCAGCTTAGGACACGGAGCCTACGAGCAGTACTTC. Translation gives CASSLGHGAYEQYF. Complete variable domain (other parts from reference TRBV7-2 and TRBJ2-7): GAGVSQSPSNKVTEKGKDVELRCDPISGHTALYWYRQSLGQGLEFLIYFQGNSAPDKSGLPSDRFSAERTGGSVSTLTIQRTQQEDSAVYLCASSLGHGAYEQYFGPGTRLTVT.